This entry is about one T cell receptor beta chain. TCRdb's copy holds only in-frame clones and misses some; the assay was immunoSEQ multiplex PCR. The sample lists 200,000 or so clones, roughly nine tenths seen once, with about 1.8% in the top ten. This CDR3 contains 14 residues. Germline V CDR1 and CDR2: MDHEN, SYDVKM. V gave up 5 bases and J gave up 6 bases; unmatched junction bases: 7. The sample comes from a study of blood T cell repertoires in COVID-19. At the level of the study: The United States, Italy and Spain supplied acute and convalescent COVID-19 samples. Sources were T cells, B-cell-depleted T cells, or PBMCs; the material itself was cDNA or gDNA.

This clonotype was obtained from a man between 70 and 80 years old with acute or convalescent COVID-19. Sequences were obtained from peripheral blood. The chain combines TRBV28 with TRBJ2-7; TRBD1 matches at 10 bases. The CDR3 loop reads CASSAGTGVREQYF. CDR3 DNA: TGTGCCAGCAGTGCCGGGACAGGGGTGCGCGAGCAGTACTTC.